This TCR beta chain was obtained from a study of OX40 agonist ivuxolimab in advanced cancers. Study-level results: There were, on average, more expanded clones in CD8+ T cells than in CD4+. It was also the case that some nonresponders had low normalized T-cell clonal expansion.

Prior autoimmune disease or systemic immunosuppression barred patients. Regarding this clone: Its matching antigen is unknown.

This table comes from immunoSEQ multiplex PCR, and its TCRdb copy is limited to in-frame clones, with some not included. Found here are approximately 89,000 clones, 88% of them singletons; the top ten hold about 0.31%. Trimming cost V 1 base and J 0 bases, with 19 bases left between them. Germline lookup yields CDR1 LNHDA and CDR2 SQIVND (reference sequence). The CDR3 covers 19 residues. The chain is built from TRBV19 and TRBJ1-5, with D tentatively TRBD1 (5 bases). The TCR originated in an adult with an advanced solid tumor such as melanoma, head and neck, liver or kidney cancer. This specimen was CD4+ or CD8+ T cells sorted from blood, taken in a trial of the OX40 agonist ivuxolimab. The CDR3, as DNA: TGTGCCAGTAGTATAGGTCCAGGGAAGGCTTTCTATAGCAATCAGCCCCAGCATTTT. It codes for CASSIGPGKAFYSNQPQHF.